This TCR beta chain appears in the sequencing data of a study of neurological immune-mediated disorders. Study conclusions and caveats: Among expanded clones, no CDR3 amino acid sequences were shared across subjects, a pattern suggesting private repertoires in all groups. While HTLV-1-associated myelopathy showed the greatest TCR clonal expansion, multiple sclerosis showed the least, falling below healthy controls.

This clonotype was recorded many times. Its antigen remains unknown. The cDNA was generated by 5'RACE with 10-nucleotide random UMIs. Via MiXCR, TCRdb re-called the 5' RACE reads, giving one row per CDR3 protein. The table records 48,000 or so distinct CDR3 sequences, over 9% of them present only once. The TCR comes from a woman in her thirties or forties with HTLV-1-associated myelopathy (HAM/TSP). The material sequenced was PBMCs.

This CDR3 is CSVVLTGGYEQYF. The CDR3 DNA is TGCAGCGTTGTCCTCACAGGGGGCTACGAGCAGTACTTC. The chain employs TRBV29-1 and TRBJ2-7; TRBD1 matches at 8 bases. After removal of 4 bases from V and 3 bases from J, the junction contained 5 bases not matched to a gene. Germline V gene lookup returns CDR1 SQVTM and CDR2 ANQGSEA. CDR3 length equals 13 residues.